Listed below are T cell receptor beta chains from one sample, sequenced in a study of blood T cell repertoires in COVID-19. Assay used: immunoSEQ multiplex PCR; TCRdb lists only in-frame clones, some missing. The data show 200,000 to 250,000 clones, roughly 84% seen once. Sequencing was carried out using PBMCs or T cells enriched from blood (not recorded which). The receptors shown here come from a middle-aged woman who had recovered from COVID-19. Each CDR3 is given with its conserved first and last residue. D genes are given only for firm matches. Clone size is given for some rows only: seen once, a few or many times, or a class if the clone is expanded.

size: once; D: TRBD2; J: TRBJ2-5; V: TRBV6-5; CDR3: CASSYFSGSGQTQYF; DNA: TGTGCCAGCAGTTACTTCAGCGGGAGTGGGCAGACCCAGTACTTC
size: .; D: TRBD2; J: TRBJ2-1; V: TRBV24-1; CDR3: CATSAAGGYNEQFF; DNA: TGTGCCACCAGTGCAGCGGGGGGGTACAATGAGCAGTTCTTC
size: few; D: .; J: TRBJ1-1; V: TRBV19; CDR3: CASAALGGGNTEAFF; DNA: TGTGCCAGTGCCGCCCTGGGGGGAGGGAACACTGAAGCTTTCTTT
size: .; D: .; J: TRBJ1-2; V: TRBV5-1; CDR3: CASSLTAQGDGYTF; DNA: TGCGCCAGCAGCTTGACTGCCCAGGGCGATGGCTACACCTTC
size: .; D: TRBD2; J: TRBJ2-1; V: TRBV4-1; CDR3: CASSPLLSGGRWPSSYNEQFF; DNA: TGCGCCAGCAGCCCGCTACTTAGCGGGGGGAGGTGGCCGAGCTCCTACAATGAGCAGTTCTTC
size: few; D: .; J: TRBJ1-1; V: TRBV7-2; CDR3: CASSSRTDSSTEAFF; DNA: TGTGCCAGCAGCAGCCGGACCGACAGCTCCACTGAAGCTTTCTTT
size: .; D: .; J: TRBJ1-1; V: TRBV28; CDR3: CASSLGGAEGLGTEAFF; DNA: TGTGCCAGCAGTTTGGGAGGCGCGGAGGGGTTGGGAACTGAAGCTTTCTTT
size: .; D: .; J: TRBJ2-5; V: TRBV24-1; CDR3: CATSGQGLGETQYF; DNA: TGTGCCACCAGTGGGCAGGGGCTAGGAGAGACCCAGTACTTC
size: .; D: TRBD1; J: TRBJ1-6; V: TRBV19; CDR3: CASSGTGVYNSPLHF; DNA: TGTGCCAGTAGCGGGACAGGGGTCTATAATTCACCCCTCCACTTT
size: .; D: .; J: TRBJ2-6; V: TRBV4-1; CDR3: CASSQDPRAGANVLTF; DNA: TGCGCCAGCAGCCAAGATCCCAGGGCCGGGGCCAACGTCCTGACTTTC
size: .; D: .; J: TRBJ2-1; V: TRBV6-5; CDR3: CASSWTAYNEQFF; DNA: TGTGCCAGCAGCTGGACAGCCTACAATGAGCAGTTCTTC
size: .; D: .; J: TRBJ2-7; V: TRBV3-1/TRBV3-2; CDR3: CASSPGQYSYEQYF; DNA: TGTGCCAGCAGCCCGGGACAATACTCCTACGAGCAGTACTTC
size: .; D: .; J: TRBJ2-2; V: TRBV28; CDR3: CASSLRGLVVSTGELFF; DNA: TGTGCCAGCAGTTTGAGAGGTTTGGTGGTATCCACCGGGGAGCTGTTTTTT
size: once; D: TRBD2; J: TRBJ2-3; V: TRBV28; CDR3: CASSFGGGKETDTQYF; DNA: TGTGCCAGCAGTTTTGGGGGAGGGAAAGAGACAGATACGCAGTATTTT
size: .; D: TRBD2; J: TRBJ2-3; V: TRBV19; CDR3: CASSMTSGTDTQYF; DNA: TGTGCCAGTAGTATGACTAGCGGGACAGATACGCAGTATTTT
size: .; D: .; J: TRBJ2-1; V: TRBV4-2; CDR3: CASSQPTTNNEQFF; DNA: TGTGCCAGCAGCCAACCGACTACAAACAATGAGCAGTTCTTC
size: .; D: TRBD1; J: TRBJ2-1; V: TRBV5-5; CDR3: CASSFRGQGAINEQFF; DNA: TGTGCCAGCAGCTTCCGCGGACAGGGGGCGATCAATGAGCAGTTCTTC
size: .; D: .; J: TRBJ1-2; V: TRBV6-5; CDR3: CASDRSRNYGYTF; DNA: TGTGCCAGCGACAGGTCAAGGAACTATGGCTACACCTTC
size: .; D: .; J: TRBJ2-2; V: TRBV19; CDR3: CASSMGASDTGELFF; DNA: TGTGCCAGTAGTATGGGGGCTAGTGACACCGGGGAGCTGTTTTTT
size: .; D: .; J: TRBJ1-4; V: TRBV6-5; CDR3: CASSRGLTNEKLFF; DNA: TGTGCCAGCTCCAGAGGTTTAACTAATGAAAAACTGTTTTTT
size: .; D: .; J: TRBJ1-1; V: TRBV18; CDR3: CASSKGGPNTEAFF; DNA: TGTGCCAGCTCAAAAGGAGGCCCGAACACTGAAGCTTTCTTT
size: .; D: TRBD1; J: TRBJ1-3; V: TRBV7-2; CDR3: CASTETGDGNTIYF; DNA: TGTGCCAGCACCGAGACAGGGGACGGAAACACCATATATTTT
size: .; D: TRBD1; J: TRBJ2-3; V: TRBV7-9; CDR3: CASSPDRGTDTQYF; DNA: TGTGCCAGCAGCCCGGACAGGGGCACAGATACGCAGTATTTT
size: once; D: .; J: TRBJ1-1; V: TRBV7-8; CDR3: CASSMGARTNTEAFF; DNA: TGTGCCAGCAGCATGGGGGCCAGGACGAACACTGAAGCTTTCTTT
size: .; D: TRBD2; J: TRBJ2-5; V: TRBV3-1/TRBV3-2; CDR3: CASSQGLDSGTETQYF; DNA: TGTGCCAGCAGCCAAGGCCTTGATAGCGGGACGGAGACCCAGTACTTC
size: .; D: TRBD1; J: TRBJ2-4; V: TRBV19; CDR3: CASSRGTGGIQYF; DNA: TGTGCCAGTAGTAGGGGGACAGGAGGCATTCAGTACTTC
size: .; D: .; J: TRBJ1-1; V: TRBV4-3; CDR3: CASSPDRSTEAFF; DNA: TGCGCCAGCAGCCCCGACAGGAGCACTGAAGCTTTCTTT
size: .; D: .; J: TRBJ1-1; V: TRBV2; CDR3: CAITQGGTEAFF; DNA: TGTGCCATAACTCAGGGCGGCACTGAAGCTTTCTTT
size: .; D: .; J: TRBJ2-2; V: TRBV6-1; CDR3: CASSEGLRTGELFF; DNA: TGTGCCAGCAGTGAAGGACTACGCACCGGGGAGCTGTTTTTT
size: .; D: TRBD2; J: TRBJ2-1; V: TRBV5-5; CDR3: CASSLGREAPKEQFF; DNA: TGTGCCAGCAGCTTAGGGCGGGAGGCCCCAAAGGAGCAGTTCTTC
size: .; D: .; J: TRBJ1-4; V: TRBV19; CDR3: CASSIQGWPNEKLFF; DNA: TGTGCCAGTAGTATACAGGGATGGCCTAATGAAAAACTGTTTTTT
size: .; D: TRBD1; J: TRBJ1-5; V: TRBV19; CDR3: CASTDGQGSDQPQHF; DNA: TGTGCCAGTACCGACGGACAGGGCAGCGATCAGCCCCAGCATTTT
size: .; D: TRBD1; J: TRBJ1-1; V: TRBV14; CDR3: CASRSRTGPNTEAFF; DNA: TGTGCCAGCAGATCCCGGACAGGACCGAACACTGAAGCTTTCTTT
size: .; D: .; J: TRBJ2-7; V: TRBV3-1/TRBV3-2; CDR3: CASSQAGEQYF; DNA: TGTGCCAGCAGCCAAGCGGGGGAGCAGTACTTC
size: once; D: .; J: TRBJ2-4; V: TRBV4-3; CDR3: CASSQDNEGGIQYF; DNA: TGCGCCAGCAGCCAAGATAACGAAGGAGGCATTCAGTACTTC
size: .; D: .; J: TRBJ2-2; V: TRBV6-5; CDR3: CASSYGALGDAGELFF; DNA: TGTGCCAGCAGTTACGGGGCGCTGGGTGACGCCGGGGAGCTGTTTTTT
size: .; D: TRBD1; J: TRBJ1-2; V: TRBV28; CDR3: CASSFGTGGGSGYTF; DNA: TGTGCCAGCAGTTTTGGCACAGGGGGCGGAAGTGGCTACACCTTC
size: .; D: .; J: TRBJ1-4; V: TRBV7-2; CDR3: CASSSPGGSGRVGEKLFF; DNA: TGTGCCAGCAGCTCCCCTGGGGGATCAGGGAGGGTAGGAGAAAAACTGTTTTTT
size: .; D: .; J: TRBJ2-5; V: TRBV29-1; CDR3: CSVRLESNQETQYF; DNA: TGCAGCGTCCGACTAGAGTCTAACCAAGAGACCCAGTACTTC
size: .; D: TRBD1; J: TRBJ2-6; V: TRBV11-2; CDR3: CASRSYRGPTPSGANVLTF; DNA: TGTGCCAGCAGATCCTACAGGGGGCCAACGCCGTCTGGGGCCAACGTCCTGACTTTC
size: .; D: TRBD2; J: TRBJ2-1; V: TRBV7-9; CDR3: CASSPTSGRGNEQFF; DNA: TGTGCCAGCAGCCCGACTAGCGGGAGAGGGAATGAGCAGTTCTTC
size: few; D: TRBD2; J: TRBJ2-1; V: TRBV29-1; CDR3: CSVDTEVAGAFYNEQFF; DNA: TGCAGCGTGGACACTGAGGTGGCGGGAGCATTTTACAATGAGCAGTTCTTC
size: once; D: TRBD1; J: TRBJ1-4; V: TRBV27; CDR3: CASSFWGTGREKLFF; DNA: TGTGCCAGCAGTTTTTGGGGGACAGGGCGAGAAAAACTGTTTTTT
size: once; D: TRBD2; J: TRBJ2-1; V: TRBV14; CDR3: CASSQPGLAGGRDEQFF; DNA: TGTGCCAGCAGCCAGCCCGGACTAGCGGGAGGAAGGGATGAGCAGTTCTTC
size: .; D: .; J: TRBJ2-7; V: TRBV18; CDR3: CASSPGTFYEQYF; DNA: TGTGCCAGCTCACCCGGGACTTTTTACGAGCAGTACTTC
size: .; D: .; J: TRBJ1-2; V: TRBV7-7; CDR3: CASSLAPSRDGYTF; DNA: TGTGCCAGCAGCCTGGCGCCCTCCCGGGATGGCTACACCTTC
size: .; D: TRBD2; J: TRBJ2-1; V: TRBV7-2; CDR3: CASGVGTTVEQFF; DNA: TGTGCCTCCGGAGTCGGGACTACCGTTGAGCAGTTCTTC
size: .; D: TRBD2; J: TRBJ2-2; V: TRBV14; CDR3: CASSQDRGSGRRGTGELFF; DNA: TGTGCCAGCAGCCAAGATCGCGGTAGCGGGCGGAGGGGCACCGGGGAGCTGTTTTTT
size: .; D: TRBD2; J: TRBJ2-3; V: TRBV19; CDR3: CASSGGGGTQYF; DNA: TGTGCCAGTAGTGGTGGCGGGGGTACGCAGTATTTT
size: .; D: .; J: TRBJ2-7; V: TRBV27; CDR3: CASTHRKVNEQYF; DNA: TGTGCCAGCACCCACAGGAAGGTCAACGAGCAGTACTTC
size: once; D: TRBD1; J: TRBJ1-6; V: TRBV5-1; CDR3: CASSPGQGQNSPLHF; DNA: TGCGCCAGCAGCCCAGGACAGGGGCAAAATTCACCCCTCCACTTT
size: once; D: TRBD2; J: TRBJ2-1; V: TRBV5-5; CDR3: CASSFGTGLAGVPSYNEQFF; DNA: TGTGCCAGCAGTTTTGGAACGGGACTAGCGGGCGTACCCTCCTACAATGAGCAGTTCTTC
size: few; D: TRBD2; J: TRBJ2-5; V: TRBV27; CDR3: CASSLYSGANQETQYF; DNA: TGTGCCAGCAGTTTATATAGCGGGGCTAATCAAGAGACCCAGTACTTC
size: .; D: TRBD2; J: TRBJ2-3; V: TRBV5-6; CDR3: CASSLVPGLAADTQYF; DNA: TGTGCCAGCAGCTTGGTCCCGGGACTAGCGGCAGATACGCAGTATTTT
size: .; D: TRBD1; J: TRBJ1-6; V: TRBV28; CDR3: CASRGQGKSPLHF; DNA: TGTGCCAGCAGGGGACAGGGTAAATCACCCCTCCACTTT
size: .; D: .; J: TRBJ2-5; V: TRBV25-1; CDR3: CASSEFGGQETQYF; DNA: TGTGCCAGCAGTGAATTCGGAGGGCAAGAGACCCAGTACTTC
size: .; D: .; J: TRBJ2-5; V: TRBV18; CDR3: CASSPPEWASETQYF; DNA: TGTGCCAGCTCACCCCCCGAATGGGCATCAGAGACCCAGTACTTC
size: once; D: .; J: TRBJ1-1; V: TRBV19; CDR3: CASSPETGVMNTEAFF; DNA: TGTGCCAGTAGTCCCGAGACAGGAGTAATGAACACTGAAGCTTTCTTT